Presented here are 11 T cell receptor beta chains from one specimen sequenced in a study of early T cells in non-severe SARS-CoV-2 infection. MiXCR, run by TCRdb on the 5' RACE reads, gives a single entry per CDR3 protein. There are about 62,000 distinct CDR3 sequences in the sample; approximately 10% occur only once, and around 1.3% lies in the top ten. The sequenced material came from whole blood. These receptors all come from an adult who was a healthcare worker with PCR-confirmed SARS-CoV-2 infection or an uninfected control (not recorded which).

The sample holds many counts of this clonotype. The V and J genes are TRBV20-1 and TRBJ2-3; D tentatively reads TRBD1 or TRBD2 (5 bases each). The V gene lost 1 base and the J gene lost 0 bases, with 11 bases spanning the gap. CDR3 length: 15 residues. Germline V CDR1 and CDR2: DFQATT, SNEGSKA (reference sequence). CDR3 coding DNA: TGCAGTGCTAGAGTGGGGACGGCTAGCACAGATACGCAGTATTTT. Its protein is CSARVGTASTDTQYF.

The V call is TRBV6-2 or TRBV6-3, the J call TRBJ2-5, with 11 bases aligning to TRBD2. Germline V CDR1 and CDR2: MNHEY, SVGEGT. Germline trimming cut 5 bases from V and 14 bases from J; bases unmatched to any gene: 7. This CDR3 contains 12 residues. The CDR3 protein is CASSPSGGTRYF. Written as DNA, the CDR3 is TGTGCCAGCAGTCCTAGCGGGGGGACGCGTTACTTC.

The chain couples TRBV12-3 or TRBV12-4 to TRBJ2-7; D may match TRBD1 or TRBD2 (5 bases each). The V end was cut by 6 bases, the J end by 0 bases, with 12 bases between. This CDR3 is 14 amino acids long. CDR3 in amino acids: CASRGTEISYEQYV. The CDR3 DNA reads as TGTGCCAGCAGGGGGACCGAGATCTCCTACGAGCAGTACGTC.

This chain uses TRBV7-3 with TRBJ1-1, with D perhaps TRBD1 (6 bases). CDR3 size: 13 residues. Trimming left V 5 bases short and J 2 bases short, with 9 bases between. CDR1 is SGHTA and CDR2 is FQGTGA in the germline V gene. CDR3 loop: CASSGGHNTEAFF. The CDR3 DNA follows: TGTGCCAGCAGCGGGGGGCACAACACTGAAGCTTTCTTT.

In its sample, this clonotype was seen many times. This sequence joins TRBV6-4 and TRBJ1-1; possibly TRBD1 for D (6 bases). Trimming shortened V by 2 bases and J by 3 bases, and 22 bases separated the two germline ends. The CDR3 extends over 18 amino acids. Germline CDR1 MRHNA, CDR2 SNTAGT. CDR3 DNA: TGTGCCAGCAGTGACCAACTGAGCGGGGGGCGCTGGGACACTGAAGCTTTCTTT. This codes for CASSDQLSGGRWDTEAFF.

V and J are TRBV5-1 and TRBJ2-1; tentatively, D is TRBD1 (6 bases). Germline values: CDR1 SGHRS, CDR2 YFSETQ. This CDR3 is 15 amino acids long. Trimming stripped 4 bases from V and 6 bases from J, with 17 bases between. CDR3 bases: TGCGCCAGCAGCGCCCCAGGGGCCGTGCGCAATGAGCAGTTCTTC. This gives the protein CASSAPGAVRNEQFF.

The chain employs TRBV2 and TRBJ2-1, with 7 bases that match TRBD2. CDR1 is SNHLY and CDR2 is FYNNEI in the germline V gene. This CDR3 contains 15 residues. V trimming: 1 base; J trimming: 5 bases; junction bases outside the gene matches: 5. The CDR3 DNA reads TGTGCCAGCAGTGAAGTTCCGGGACTAAACAATGAGCAGTTCTTC. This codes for CASSEVPGLNNEQFF.

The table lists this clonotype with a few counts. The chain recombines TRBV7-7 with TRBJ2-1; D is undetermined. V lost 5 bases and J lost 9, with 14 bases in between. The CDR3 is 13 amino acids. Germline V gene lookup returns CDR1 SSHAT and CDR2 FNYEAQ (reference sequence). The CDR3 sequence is CASSQVRVGEQFF. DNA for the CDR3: TGTGCCAGCAGCCAAGTTCGTGTTGGTGAGCAGTTCTTC.

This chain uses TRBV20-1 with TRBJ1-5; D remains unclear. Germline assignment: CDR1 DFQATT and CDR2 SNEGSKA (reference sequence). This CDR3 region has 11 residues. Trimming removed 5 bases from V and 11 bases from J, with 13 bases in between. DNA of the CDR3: TGCAGTGCTGCCCACCAGGCGACCCAGCATTTT. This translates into CSAAHQATQHF.

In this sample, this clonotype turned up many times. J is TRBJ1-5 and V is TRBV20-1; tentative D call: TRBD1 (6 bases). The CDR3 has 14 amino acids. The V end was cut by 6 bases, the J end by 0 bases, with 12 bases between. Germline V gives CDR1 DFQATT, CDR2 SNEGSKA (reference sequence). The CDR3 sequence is CSADEGGSNQPQHF. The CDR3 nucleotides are TGCAGTGCAGATGAGGGGGGTAGCAATCAGCCCCAGCATTTT.

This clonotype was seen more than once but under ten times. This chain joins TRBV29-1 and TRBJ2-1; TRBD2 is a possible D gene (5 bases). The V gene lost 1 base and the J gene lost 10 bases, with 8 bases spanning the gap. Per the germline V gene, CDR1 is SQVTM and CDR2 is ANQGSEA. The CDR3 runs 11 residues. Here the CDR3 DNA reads TGCAGCGTTGAAGCTAGCCTGGAGCAGTTCTTC. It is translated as CSVEASLEQFF.